These 7 T cell receptor beta chains came from one sample sequenced in a study of regulatory T cells in long-lasting Graves disease. Assembly of TCR beta libraries relied on iRepertoire HTBI primers together with Arm-PCR of CDR3 regions. From the multiplex PCR reads, TCRdb called clonotypes with MiXCR, one entry per CDR3 protein. The sample gives 200,000 to 250,000 distinct CDR3 sequences, roughly 19% of which show up once; 10% to 15% is in the top ten. Regarding time point: newly diagnosed GD, antithyroid drugs for less than 3 months. Following extraction of RNA from PBMCs, that RNA was used to make the TCR library. In addition, the sample was reused for a study of T cells in Graves' hyperthyroidism and ophthalmopathy.

Source: peripheral blood mononuclear cells (PBMCs), taken at new diagnosis, from a patient treated with antithyroid drugs. The receptors shown here come from a woman aged 25-40 years with Graves disease.

This clonotype was counted a few times. The V call is TRBV6-1, the J call TRBJ2-2, with 9 bases identical to TRBD2. This CDR3 is built from 14 residues. J lost 7 bases, V lost 7 bases, and 7 bases had no gene match. Germline CDR1 and CDR2: MNHNS and SASEGT. The CDR3 region has the DNA TGTGCCAGCAAAGGTAGCGGGAGCATCGGGGAGCTGTTTTTT. This encodes CASKGSGSIGELFF.

The CDR3: CASSLILAGGPDEQFF. The CDR3 DNA sequence: TGCGCCAGCAGCTTGATACTAGCGGGAGGGCCCGATGAGCAGTTCTTC. The chain couples TRBV5-1 to TRBJ2-1; TRBD2 aligns across 13 bases. Germline V CDR1 and CDR2: SGHRS, YFSETQ. V shed 1 base, J shed 8 bases, and the junction held 6 bases outside the gene matches. CDR3 length equals 16 residues.

This clonotype was observed many times. The chain combines TRBV6-2 or TRBV6-3 with TRBJ2-7; tentatively, D is TRBD2 (5 bases). Germline values: CDR1 MNHEY, CDR2 SVGEGT. The CDR3 has 13 amino acids. V was cut by 4 bases and J by 5 bases, with 12 bases left in between. The CDR3 sequence: CASSFLDSDEQYF. CDR3 coding DNA: TGTGCCAGCAGTTTTCTGGACTCGGACGAGCAGTACTTC.

This clonotype was seen repeatedly, ten times or more. The V gene is TRBV20-1, the J gene TRBJ1-1, with D perhaps TRBD1 (6 bases). There are 14 residues in the CDR3. Deletions cut 5 bases from V and 5 bases from J, with 18 bases between. The V gene's germline CDR1 is DFQATT and CDR2 SNEGSKA (reference sequence). CDR3 protein: CSADRTGVRTEAFF. For the CDR3, the DNA is TGCAGTGCTGACAGGACCGGAGTGAGGACTGAAGCTTTCTTT.

Ten or more counts support this clonotype. This chain connects TRBV6-2 or TRBV6-3 to TRBJ2-3; 14 bases line up with TRBD2. From germline, CDR1 is MNHEY and CDR2 SVGEGT. V lost 8 bases and J lost 3; bases outside the gene matches: 7. CDR3 length equals 16 residues. The CDR3 region has the DNA TGTGCCAGCCTAGGACTAGCGGGAGGTCGGACAGATACGCAGTATTTT. This sequence encodes CASLGLAGGRTDTQYF.

The chain combines TRBV20-1 with TRBJ1-2; D gene uncertain. The V gene's germline CDR1 is DFQATT and CDR2 SNEGSKA (reference sequence). This CDR3 contains 13 residues. Trimming cost V 6 bases and J 3 bases, with 14 bases left between them. In DNA, the CDR3 is TGCAGTGCGACTCCCGGACCCTACTATGGCTACACCTTC. Its translation: CSATPGPYYGYTF.

This sequence joins TRBV5-4 and TRBJ2-2; TRBD2 matches at 8 bases. Germline-derived CDR1 and CDR2 are SGHNT and YYREEE (reference sequence). V lost 1 base, J lost 4 bases, and 15 bases stayed unmatched. The CDR3 contains 19 residues. CDR3 coding DNA: TGTGCCAGCAGCTTGCTGGGAGGAGCGGGAGCTTCGGGCACCGGGGAGCTGTTTTTT. As protein: CASSLLGGAGASGTGELFF. Together with reference TRBV5-4 and TRBJ2-2, the CDR3 gives the full variable domain: ETGVTQSPTHLIKTRGQQVTLRCSSQSGHNTVSWYQQALGQGPQFIFQYYREEENGRGNFPPRFSGLQFPNYSSELNVNALELDDSALYLCASSLLGGAGASGTGELFFGEGSRLTVL.